This T cell receptor (beta chain) was sequenced in a study of human T cells and chemical hapten exposure (dated by TCRdb to about 2021). About the study as a whole: The libraries were sequenced as a pool, and the TCR yield per sample differed mostly because of small variations in library volumes within the pool. For every blood RNA sample, sequencing covered both the TCR alpha and TCR beta chains. In alopecia patients, the study followed how the peripheral blood TCR repertoire changed in vivo over primary and secondary sensitization to diphenylcyclopropenone (DPC), a hapten. The full study reports these points: Repeated subsampling changed both the strength of the expansion versus patch-test correlation and the threshold at which that correlation became significant. No change with DPC sensitization was found in the number of TCRs above 1 in 1000 frequency, and no evidence of global repertoire structure alterations was found.

The sample's time point, from its label and the paper: healthy volunteer bleed at 2 weeks. Total RNA was extracted from unfractionated whole blood collected in Tempus Blood RNA tubes. Four or five healthy volunteers acted as controls for TCR sequencing and had blood drawn at day 0, 2 weeks and 6 weeks. Inclusive of the bounding cysteine and phenylalanine, the CDR3 is 16 residues long. Of the read, only the CDR3 DNA is kept; its 48 bases are in frame from base 1. V loses 3 bases at its end and J loses 2 bases; junction bases beyond the gene matches: 10. CDR1 is given as DFQATT and CDR2 as SNEGSKA, both from the germline V gene (reference sequence). This clonotype was seen many times. The specificity of this receptor is unknown. Qualities for individual bases were not recorded, and no much larger clone is one base off. Libraries were built with RACE. Sequencing took place on a NextSeq 500. During library preparation, unique molecular identifiers were attached to individual cDNA molecules so that TCRs could be counted in a quantitative, reproducible way. The source study handled its data this way. The median number of TCRs per sample was roughly 98,000, ranging from 23,224 to 690,600. The Decombinator software suite was used to annotate V, J and CDR3 in the TCR reads. For the PS versus PT1 abundance plots, all samples were subsampled to the same number of TCRs (28,000). Expanded TCRs were defined as absent before sensitization and observed at least eight times at the 2-week time point. The public reads were quality trimmed at Q25 with fastp and then assembled into clones with MiXCR by TCRdb, keeping productive beta chains. Every CDR3 protein is listed once, alongside the most common genes and DNA of its rows. None of the V and J calls come from the authors' own analysis; TCRdb made them. This sample comprises roughly 46,000 distinct CDR3 sequences, 4.4% of them detected only once. Around 5.5% of the sample is held by the ten biggest clonotypes.

Sample: whole blood. The TCR sequence derives from a human donor in good health. Some clones in this sample may be carry-over from other donors' samples. This chain is built from TRBV20-1 and TRBJ2-1, and 7 bases in between align with TRBD2. The CDR3 protein sequence reads: CSASRGGWNAYNEQFF. Read as DNA, the sequence is TGCAGTGCTAGCCGGGGAGGGTGGAACGCCTACAATGAGCAGTTCTTC.